This T cell receptor beta chain was profiled in a study of T cell responses to AZD1222 COVID-19 vaccine. Deletions cut 7 bases from V and 1 base from J, with 16 bases between. CDR1 ENHRY and CDR2 SYGVKD come from the germline V gene. The CDR3 contains 15 residues. The assay was immunoSEQ multiplex PCR, and TCRdb's table has in-frame clones only and misses some. The data contain more than 100,000 clones, 85% to 90% of them singletons. Sequencing used peripheral blood, obtained on day 0 of AZD1222 vaccination. This clonotype originated in an adult in good health. V usage is TRBV10-3 and J usage is TRBJ1-2, with D unresolved. CDR3 DNA sequence: TGTGCCATCACCGGTCGGTCAGGAGATAACTATGGCTACACCTTC. Protein sequence: CAITGRSGDNYGYTF.